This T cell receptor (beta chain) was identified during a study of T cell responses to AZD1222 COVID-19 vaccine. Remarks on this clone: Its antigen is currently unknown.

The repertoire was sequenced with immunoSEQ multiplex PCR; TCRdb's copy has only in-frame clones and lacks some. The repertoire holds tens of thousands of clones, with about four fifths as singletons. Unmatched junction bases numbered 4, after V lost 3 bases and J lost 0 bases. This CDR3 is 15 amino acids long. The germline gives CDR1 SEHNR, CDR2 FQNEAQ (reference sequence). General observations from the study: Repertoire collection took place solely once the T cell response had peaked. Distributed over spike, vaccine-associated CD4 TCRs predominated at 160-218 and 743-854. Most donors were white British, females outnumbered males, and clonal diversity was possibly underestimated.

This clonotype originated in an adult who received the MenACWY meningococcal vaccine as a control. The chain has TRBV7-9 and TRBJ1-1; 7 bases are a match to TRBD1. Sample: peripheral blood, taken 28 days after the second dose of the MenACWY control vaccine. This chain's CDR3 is CASSLAGTVNTEAFF. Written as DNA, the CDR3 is TGTGCCAGCAGCTTGGCCGGGACAGTGAACACTGAAGCTTTCTTT.